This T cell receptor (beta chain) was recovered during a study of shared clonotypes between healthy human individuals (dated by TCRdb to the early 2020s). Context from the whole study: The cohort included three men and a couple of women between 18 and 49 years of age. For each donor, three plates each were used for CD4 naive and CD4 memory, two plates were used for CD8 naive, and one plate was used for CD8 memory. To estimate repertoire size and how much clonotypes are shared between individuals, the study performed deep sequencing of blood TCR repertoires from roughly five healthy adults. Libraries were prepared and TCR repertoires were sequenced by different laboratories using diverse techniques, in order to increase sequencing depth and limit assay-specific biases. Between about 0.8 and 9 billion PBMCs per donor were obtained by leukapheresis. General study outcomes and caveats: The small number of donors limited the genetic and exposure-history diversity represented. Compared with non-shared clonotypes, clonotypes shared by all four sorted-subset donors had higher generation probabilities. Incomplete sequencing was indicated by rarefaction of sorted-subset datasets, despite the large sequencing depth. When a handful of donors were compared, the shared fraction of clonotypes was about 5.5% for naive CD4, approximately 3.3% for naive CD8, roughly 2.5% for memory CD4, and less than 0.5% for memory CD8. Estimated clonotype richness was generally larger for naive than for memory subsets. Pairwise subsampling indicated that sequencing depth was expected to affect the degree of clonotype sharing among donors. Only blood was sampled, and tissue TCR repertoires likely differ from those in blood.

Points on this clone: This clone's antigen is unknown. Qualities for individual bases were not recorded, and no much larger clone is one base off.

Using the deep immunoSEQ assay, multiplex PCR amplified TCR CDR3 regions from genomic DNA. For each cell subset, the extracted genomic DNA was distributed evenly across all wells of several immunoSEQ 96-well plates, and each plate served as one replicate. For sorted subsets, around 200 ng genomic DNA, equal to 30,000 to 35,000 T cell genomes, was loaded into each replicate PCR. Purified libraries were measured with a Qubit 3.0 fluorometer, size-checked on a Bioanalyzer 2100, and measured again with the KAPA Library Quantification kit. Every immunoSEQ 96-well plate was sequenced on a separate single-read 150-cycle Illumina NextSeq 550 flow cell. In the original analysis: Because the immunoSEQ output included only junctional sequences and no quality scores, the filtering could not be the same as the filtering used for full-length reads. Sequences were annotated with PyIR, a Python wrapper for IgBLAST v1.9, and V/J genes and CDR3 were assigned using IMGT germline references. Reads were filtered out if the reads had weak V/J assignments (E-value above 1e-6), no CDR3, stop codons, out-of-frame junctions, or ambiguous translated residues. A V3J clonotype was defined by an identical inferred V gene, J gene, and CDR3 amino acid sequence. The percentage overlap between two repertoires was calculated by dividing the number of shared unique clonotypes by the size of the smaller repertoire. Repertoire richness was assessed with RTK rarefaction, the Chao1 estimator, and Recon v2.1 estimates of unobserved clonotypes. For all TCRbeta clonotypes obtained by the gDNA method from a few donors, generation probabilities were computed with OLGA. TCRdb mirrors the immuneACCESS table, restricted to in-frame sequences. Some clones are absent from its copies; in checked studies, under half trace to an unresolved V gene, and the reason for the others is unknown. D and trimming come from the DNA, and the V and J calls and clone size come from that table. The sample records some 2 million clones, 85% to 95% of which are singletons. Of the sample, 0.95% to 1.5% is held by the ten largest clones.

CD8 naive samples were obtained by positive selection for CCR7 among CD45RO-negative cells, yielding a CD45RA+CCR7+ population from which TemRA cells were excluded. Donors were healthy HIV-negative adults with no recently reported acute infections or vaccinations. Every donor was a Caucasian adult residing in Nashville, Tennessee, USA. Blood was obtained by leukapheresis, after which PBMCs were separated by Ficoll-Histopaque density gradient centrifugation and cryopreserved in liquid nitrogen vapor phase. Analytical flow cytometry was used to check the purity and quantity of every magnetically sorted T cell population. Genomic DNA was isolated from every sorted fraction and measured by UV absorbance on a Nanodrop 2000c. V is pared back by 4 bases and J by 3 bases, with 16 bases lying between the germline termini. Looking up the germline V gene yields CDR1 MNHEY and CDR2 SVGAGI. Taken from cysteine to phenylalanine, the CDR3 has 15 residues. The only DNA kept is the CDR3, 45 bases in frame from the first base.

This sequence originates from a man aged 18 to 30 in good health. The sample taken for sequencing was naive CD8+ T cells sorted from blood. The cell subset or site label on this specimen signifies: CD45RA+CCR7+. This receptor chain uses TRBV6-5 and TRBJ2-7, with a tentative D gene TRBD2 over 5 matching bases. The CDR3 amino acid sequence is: CASSSLEGGIYEQYF. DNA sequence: TGTGCCAGCAGTTCCCTCGAGGGCGGAATCTACGAGCAGTACTTC.